This TCR beta chain derives from a study of T cell repertoires in cytomegalovirus infection. Whole-study context: Indicated by public TCR beta signatures were CMV infection and matching HLA type. Broader study findings: Cumulated frequencies of public TCR beta families served to identify carriers of CMV plus the relevant HLA. HLA-C-restricted TCR beta clonotypes specific for CMV led the ex vivo response.

TCRdb re-analysed the reads in MiXCR, keeping a single row per CDR3 protein. The table records approximately 290,000 distinct CDR3 sequences, about 23% of them present only once. In the case of this clonotype: Its specificity is not known.

Sequencing was done on a sample of PBMCs. The clonotype comes from a human donor in good health (CMV status not recorded). Some clones in this sample may be carry-over from other donors' samples.

CDR3: CASSYWLNNEQFF. The CDR3, as DNA: TGTGCCAGCAGCTACTGGCTAAACAATGAGCAGTTCTTC. This chain joins TRBV11-2 and TRBJ2-1, with D unresolved. Per germline, CDR1 SGHAT and CDR2 FQNNGV. V dropped 4 bases and J dropped 5 bases, with 9 bases sitting between them. CDR3 length equals 13 residues.